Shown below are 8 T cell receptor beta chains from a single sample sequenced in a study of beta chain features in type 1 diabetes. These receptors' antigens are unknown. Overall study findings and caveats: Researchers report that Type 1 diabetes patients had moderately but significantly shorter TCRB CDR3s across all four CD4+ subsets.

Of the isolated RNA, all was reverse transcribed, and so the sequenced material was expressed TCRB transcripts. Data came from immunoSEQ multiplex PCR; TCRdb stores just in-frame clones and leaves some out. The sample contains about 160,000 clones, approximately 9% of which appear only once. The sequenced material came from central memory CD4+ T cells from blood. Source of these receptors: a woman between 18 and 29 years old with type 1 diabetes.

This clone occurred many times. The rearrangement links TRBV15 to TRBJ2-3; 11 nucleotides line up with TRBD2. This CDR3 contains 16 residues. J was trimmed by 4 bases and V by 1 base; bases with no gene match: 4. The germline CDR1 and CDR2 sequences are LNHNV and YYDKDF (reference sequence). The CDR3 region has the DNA TGTGCCACCAGCAGAGCCGGGACTAGCGGACCAGATACGCAGTATTTT. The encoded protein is CATSRAGTSGPDTQYF.

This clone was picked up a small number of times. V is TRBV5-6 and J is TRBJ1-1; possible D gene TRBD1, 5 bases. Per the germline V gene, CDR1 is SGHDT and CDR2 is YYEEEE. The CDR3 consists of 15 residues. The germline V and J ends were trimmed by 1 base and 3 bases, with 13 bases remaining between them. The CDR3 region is CASSLMGPTDTEAFF. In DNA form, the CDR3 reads TGTGCCAGCAGCTTGATGGGGCCGACGGACACTGAAGCTTTCTTT.

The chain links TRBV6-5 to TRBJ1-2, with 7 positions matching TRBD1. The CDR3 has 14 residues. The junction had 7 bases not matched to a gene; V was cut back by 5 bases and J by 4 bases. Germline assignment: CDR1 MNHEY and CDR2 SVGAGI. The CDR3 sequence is CASSNRRDSYGYTF. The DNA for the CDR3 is TGTGCCAGCAGTAACCGCCGGGACAGCTATGGCTACACCTTC.

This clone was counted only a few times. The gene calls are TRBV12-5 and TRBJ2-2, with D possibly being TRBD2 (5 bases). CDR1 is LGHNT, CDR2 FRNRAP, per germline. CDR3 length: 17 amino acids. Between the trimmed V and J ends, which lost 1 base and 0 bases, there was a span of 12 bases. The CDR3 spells CASGLASLATNTGELFF. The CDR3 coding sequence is TGTGCTAGTGGTTTGGCAAGTCTAGCAACGAACACCGGGGAGCTGTTTTTT.

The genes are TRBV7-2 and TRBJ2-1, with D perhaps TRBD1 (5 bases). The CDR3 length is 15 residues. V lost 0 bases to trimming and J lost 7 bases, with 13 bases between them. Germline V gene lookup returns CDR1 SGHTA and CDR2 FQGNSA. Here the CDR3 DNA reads TGTGCCAGCAGCTTAGCAGTCAGGGTGGGGAATGAGCAGTTCTTC. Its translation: CASSLAVRVGNEQFF.

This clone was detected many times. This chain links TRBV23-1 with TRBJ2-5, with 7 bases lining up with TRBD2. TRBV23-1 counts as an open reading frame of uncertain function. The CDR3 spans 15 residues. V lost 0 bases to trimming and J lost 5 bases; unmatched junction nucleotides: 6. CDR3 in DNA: TGCGCCAGCAGTCAATCTCTCCAGGGAGGGGAGACCCAGTACTTC. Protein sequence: CASSQSLQGGETQYF.

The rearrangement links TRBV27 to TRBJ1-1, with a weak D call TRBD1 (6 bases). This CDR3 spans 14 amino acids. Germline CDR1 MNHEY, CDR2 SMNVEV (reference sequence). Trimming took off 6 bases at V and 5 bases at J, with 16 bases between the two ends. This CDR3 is CASSFSRGSTEAFF. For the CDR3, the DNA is TGTGCCAGCAGCTTCAGTAGGGGGTCTACTGAAGCTTTCTTT.

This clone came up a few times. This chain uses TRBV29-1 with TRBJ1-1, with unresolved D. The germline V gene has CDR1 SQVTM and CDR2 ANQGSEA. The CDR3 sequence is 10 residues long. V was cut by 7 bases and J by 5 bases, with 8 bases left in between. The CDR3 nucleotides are TGCAGCGGGCTGGAGACTGAAGCTTTCTTT. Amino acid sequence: CSGLETEAFF.